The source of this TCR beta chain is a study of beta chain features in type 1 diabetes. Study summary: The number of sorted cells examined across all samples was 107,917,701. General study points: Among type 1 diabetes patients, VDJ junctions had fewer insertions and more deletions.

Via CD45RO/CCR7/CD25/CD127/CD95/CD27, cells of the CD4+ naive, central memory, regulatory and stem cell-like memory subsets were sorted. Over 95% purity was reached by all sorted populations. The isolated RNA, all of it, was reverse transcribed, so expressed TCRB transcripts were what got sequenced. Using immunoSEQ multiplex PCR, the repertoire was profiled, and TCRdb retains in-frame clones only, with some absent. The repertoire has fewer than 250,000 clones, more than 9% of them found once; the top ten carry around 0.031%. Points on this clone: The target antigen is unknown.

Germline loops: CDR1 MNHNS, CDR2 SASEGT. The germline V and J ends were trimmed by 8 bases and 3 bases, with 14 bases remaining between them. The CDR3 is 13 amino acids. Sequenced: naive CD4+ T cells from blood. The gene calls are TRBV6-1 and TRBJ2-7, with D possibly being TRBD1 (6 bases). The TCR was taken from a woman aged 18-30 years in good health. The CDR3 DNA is TGTGCCAGCGAGACAGGACTTAACTACGAGCAGTACTTC. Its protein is CASETGLNYEQYF.